This is a list of T cell receptor beta chains from one sample in a study of beta chain features in type 1 diabetes. Libraries were prepared by immunoSEQ multiplex PCR; TCRdb keeps only in-frame clonotypes and omits some of them. The table lists hundreds of thousands of clones, approximately 11% of them singletons. Sequencing input: naive CD4+ T cells from blood. Receptors were obtained from a woman aged 25 to 39 in good health. Both conserved end residues are part of each CDR3. Fields, in order: CDR3 length, V gene, D gene, clone size, J gene, CDR3 protein, CDR3 DNA. A D gene is named only where the DNA matches it firmly. Not all rows give a size; the values are once, few, many and, for expanded clones, a class.

length: 15; V: TRBV7-9; D: TRBD1; size: few; J: TRBJ2-1; CDR3: CASSLAGTGDNEQFF; DNA: TGTGCCAGCAGCTTAGCGGGGACAGGGGACAATGAGCAGTTCTTC
length: 16; V: TRBV18; D: TRBD2; size: .; J: TRBJ2-1; CDR3: CASSPRASGSSNEQFF; DNA: TGTGCCAGCTCACCAAGAGCCAGCGGGAGCTCGAATGAGCAGTTCTTC
length: 15; V: TRBV30; D: .; size: .; J: TRBJ1-2; CDR3: CAWSRGGAPGLGYTF; DNA: TGTGCCTGGAGTCGAGGTGGGGCTCCTGGGTTGGGCTACACCTTC
length: 14; V: TRBV30; D: .; size: few; J: TRBJ2-7; CDR3: CAWSVWGDSYEQYF; DNA: TGTGCCTGGAGTGTTTGGGGGGACTCCTACGAGCAGTACTTC
length: 17; V: TRBV9; D: TRBD2; size: few; J: TRBJ2-3; CDR3: CASSVGSSGQPTDTQYF; DNA: TGTGCCAGCAGCGTAGGGTCTAGCGGCCAACCCACAGATACGCAGTATTTT
length: 13; V: TRBV6-6; D: TRBD2; size: .; J: TRBJ2-1; CDR3: CATGLATYNEQFF; DNA: TGTGCCACCGGACTAGCGACTTACAATGAGCAGTTCTTC
length: 18; V: TRBV5-1; D: TRBD2; size: few; J: TRBJ2-2; CDR3: CASSPDPGGYRTAGELFF; DNA: TGCGCCAGCAGCCCTGACCCGGGGGGGTACCGAACCGCCGGGGAGCTGTTTTTT
length: 14; V: TRBV25-1; D: TRBD2; size: .; J: TRBJ2-1; CDR3: CASSEAGGENEQFF; DNA: TGTGCCAGCAGTGAAGCGGGAGGAGAGAATGAGCAGTTCTTC
length: 15; V: TRBV10-3; D: TRBD1; size: .; J: TRBJ1-1; CDR3: CAISKGQGMNTEAFF; DNA: TGTGCCATCAGTAAGGGACAGGGGATGAACACTGAAGCTTTCTTT
length: 15; V: TRBV5-5; D: TRBD1; size: few; J: TRBJ1-5; CDR3: CASSRQGDVDQPQHF; DNA: TGTGCCAGCAGCCGACAGGGGGATGTTGATCAGCCCCAGCATTTT
length: 11; V: TRBV7-2; D: .; size: .; J: TRBJ2-7; CDR3: CASSSGGEQYF; DNA: TGTGCCAGCAGCTCAGGGGGGGAGCAGTACTTC
length: 15; V: TRBV7-9; D: .; size: few; J: TRBJ2-7; CDR3: CASSLIRVGSYEQYF; DNA: TGTGCCAGCAGCTTAATCAGGGTGGGATCCTACGAGCAGTACTTC
length: 16; V: TRBV5-1; D: .; size: .; J: TRBJ1-4; CDR3: CASSYDGLLEYEKLFF; DNA: TGCGCCAGCAGCTACGACGGACTCCTGGAGTATGAAAAACTGTTTTTT
length: 13; V: TRBV11-1; D: .; size: few; J: TRBJ2-2; CDR3: CATTRENTGELFF; DNA: TGTGCCACCACGAGAGAGAACACCGGGGAGCTGTTTTTT
length: 15; V: TRBV9; D: .; size: .; J: TRBJ2-1; CDR3: CASSVEGLTYNEQFF; DNA: TGTGCCAGCAGCGTAGAAGGACTTACCTACAATGAGCAGTTCTTC
length: 15; V: TRBV18; D: .; size: few; J: TRBJ2-5; CDR3: CASSPIGISGETQYF; DNA: TGTGCCAGCTCACCAATCGGGATTTCGGGAGAGACCCAGTACTTC
length: 13; V: TRBV30; D: .; size: few; J: TRBJ2-1; CDR3: CAWSASDAGEQFF; DNA: TGTGCCTGGAGTGCCTCCGACGCGGGTGAGCAGTTCTTC
length: 13; V: TRBV30; D: .; size: .; J: TRBJ2-1; CDR3: CAWNSLPSDEQFF; DNA: TGTGCCTGGAACAGCCTCCCTAGCGATGAGCAGTTCTTC
length: 15; V: TRBV27; D: TRBD2; size: few; J: TRBJ2-1; CDR3: CASSWTSGSYNEQFF; DNA: TGTGCCAGCAGTTGGACTAGCGGGAGCTACAATGAGCAGTTCTTC
length: 14; V: TRBV6-5; D: .; size: few; J: TRBJ2-7; CDR3: CASSTAGPFYEQYF; DNA: TGTGCCAGCTCAACGGCAGGGCCATTCTACGAGCAGTACTTC
length: 14; V: TRBV6-5; D: TRBD1; size: few; J: TRBJ2-2; CDR3: CASKTGTNTGELFF; DNA: TGTGCCAGCAAGACAGGGACGAACACCGGGGAGCTGTTTTTT
length: 16; V: TRBV19; D: TRBD2; size: few; J: TRBJ2-3; CDR3: CASSIGLAGGPYTQYF; DNA: TGTGCCAGTAGTATAGGACTAGCGGGAGGGCCGTATACGCAGTATTTT
length: 12; V: TRBV11-3; D: .; size: .; J: TRBJ1-1; CDR3: CASSLPQGEAFF; DNA: TGTGCCAGCAGCTTACCCCAGGGTGAAGCTTTCTTT
length: 13; V: TRBV27; D: .; size: few; J: TRBJ1-2; CDR3: CASSLVGARGYTF; DNA: TGTGCCAGCAGTTTAGTGGGAGCACGGGGCTACACCTTC
length: 13; V: TRBV18; D: .; size: few; J: TRBJ2-5; CDR3: CASSHGSSKTQYF; DNA: TGTGCCAGCTCACACGGGAGTTCGAAGACCCAGTACTTC
length: 16; V: TRBV30; D: TRBD1; size: few; J: TRBJ2-2; CDR3: CAWSTGQGKGPGELFF; DNA: TGTGCCTGGAGTACGGGACAGGGAAAGGGCCCCGGGGAGCTGTTTTTT
length: 13; V: TRBV9; D: .; size: few; J: TRBJ2-6; CDR3: CASSVAGANVLTF; DNA: TGTGCCAGCAGCGTCGCTGGGGCCAACGTCCTGACTTTC
length: 15; V: TRBV7-9; D: TRBD1; size: few; J: TRBJ1-1; CDR3: CASSHDRGGITEAFF; DNA: TGTGCCAGCAGCCACGACAGGGGAGGTATCACTGAAGCTTTCTTT
length: 11; V: TRBV7-9; D: .; size: .; J: TRBJ2-7; CDR3: CASTREDRQYF; DNA: TGTGCCAGCACCCGCGAAGATCGGCAGTACTTC
length: 16; V: TRBV18; D: .; size: .; J: TRBJ2-1; CDR3: CASSPPAATGSRGWFF; DNA: TGTGCCAGCTCACCACCAGCCGCGACAGGGTCCCGGGGGTGGTTCTTC
length: 13; V: TRBV6-5; D: .; size: .; J: TRBJ2-5; CDR3: CASRTGLAETQYF; DNA: TGTGCCAGCAGAACAGGGTTAGCAGAGACCCAGTACTTC
length: 15; V: TRBV28; D: .; size: .; J: TRBJ2-6; CDR3: CASNPQVAGANVLTF; DNA: TGTGCCAGCAACCCTCAGGTAGCTGGGGCCAACGTCCTGACTTTC
length: 11; V: TRBV2; D: .; size: few; J: TRBJ1-2; CDR3: CARLVASGYTF; DNA: TGTGCCCGCCTGGTGGCAAGTGGCTACACCTTC
length: 16; V: TRBV7-3; D: TRBD2; size: .; J: TRBJ2-7; CDR3: CASSLSGSGASYEQYF; DNA: TGTGCCAGCAGCTTAAGTGGTAGCGGGGCCTCCTACGAGCAGTACTTC
length: 15; V: TRBV4-1; D: TRBD2; size: .; J: TRBJ2-7; CDR3: CASSRLLAVETEQYF; DNA: TGCGCCAGCAGCCGATTACTAGCGGTAGAGACCGAGCAGTACTTC
length: 16; V: TRBV9; D: .; size: .; J: TRBJ2-1; CDR3: CASSVVSQGPYNEQFF; DNA: TGTGCCAGCAGCGTAGTAAGTCAGGGTCCCTACAATGAGCAGTTCTTC
length: 13; V: TRBV2; D: TRBD1; size: .; J: TRBJ2-7; CDR3: CASKRQGGSEQYF; DNA: TGTGCCAGCAAAAGACAGGGGGGGTCCGAGCAGTACTTC
length: 12; V: TRBV2; D: .; size: .; J: TRBJ1-1; CDR3: CASRGGDTEAFF; DNA: TGTGCCAGCAGGGGGGGTGACACTGAAGCTTTCTTT
length: 15; V: TRBV29-1; D: TRBD1; size: few; J: TRBJ2-3; CDR3: CSVLTGAEETDTQYF; DNA: TGCAGCGTCCTTACAGGGGCCGAGGAGACAGATACGCAGTATTTT
length: 18; V: TRBV4-1; D: TRBD2; size: .; J: TRBJ2-5; CDR3: CASSQDLGLAARQETQYF; DNA: TGCGCCAGCAGCCAAGATTTGGGACTAGCGGCCCGTCAAGAGACCCAGTACTTC
length: 17; V: TRBV27; D: TRBD2; size: few; J: TRBJ2-7; CDR3: CASSSLRGVAGEGEQYF; DNA: TGTGCCAGCAGTTCCCTCCGGGGGGTAGCGGGAGAAGGAGAGCAGTACTTC
length: 13; V: TRBV5-6; D: TRBD1; size: .; J: TRBJ2-7; CDR3: CASSLARQGKQYF; DNA: TGTGCCAGCAGCTTGGCCCGACAGGGCAAGCAGTACTTC
length: 15; V: TRBV5-1; D: TRBD1; size: few; J: TRBJ2-7; CDR3: CASSLEETGVVEQYF; DNA: TGCGCCAGCAGCTTGGAAGAGACAGGGGTCGTCGAGCAGTACTTC
length: 14; V: TRBV7-2; D: TRBD1; size: few; J: TRBJ1-1; CDR3: CASSTTGGAAEAFF; DNA: TGTGCCAGCAGCACGACAGGGGGAGCCGCTGAAGCTTTCTTT
length: 15; V: TRBV5-1; D: TRBD1; size: .; J: TRBJ2-7; CDR3: CASSLGTGGGDEQYF; DNA: TGCGCCAGCAGCTTGGGGACAGGGGGCGGGGACGAGCAGTACTTC
length: 14; V: TRBV15; D: .; size: .; J: TRBJ2-7; CDR3: CATSRDRWEREQYF; DNA: TGTGCCACCAGCAGAGATCGATGGGAGCGGGAGCAGTACTTC
length: 15; V: TRBV18; D: TRBD1; size: .; J: TRBJ2-5; CDR3: CASSIRDRHQETQYF; DNA: TGTGCCAGCTCAATCCGGGACAGACACCAAGAGACCCAGTACTTC
length: 13; V: TRBV9; D: TRBD2; size: .; J: TRBJ2-1; CDR3: CASSAVAGDEQFF; DNA: TGTGCCAGCAGCGCAGTAGCGGGAGATGAGCAGTTCTTC
length: 14; V: TRBV6-5; D: .; size: .; J: TRBJ1-5; CDR3: CASSYSGEGQPQHF; DNA: TGTGCCAGCAGTTACTCAGGGGAAGGACAGCCCCAGCATTTT
length: 16; V: TRBV4-1; D: TRBD2; size: few; J: TRBJ2-5; CDR3: CASSQDSGLVRQTQYF; DNA: TGCGCCAGCAGCCAAGACTCAGGACTAGTGAGGCAGACCCAGTACTTC
length: 15; V: TRBV7-2; D: TRBD2; size: few; J: TRBJ2-1; CDR3: CASSLGGGTYNEQFF; DNA: TGTGCCAGCAGCTTAGGCGGGGGTACCTACAATGAGCAGTTCTTC
length: 12; V: TRBV28; D: .; size: few; J: TRBJ1-1; CDR3: CASSLSDTEAFF; DNA: TGTGCCAGCAGTCTCAGCGACACTGAAGCTTTCTTT
length: 14; V: TRBV7-3; D: TRBD1; size: .; J: TRBJ2-5; CDR3: CASSQTTGVETQYF; DNA: TGTGCCAGCAGCCAAACGACAGGGGTGGAGACCCAGTACTTC
length: 16; V: TRBV7-2; D: .; size: .; J: TRBJ2-1; CDR3: CASSYRRDNPNNEQFF; DNA: TGTGCCAGCAGCTACAGGCGTGACAACCCGAACAATGAGCAGTTCTTC
length: 13; V: TRBV5-4; D: TRBD1; size: few; J: TRBJ1-1; CDR3: CASSFTGGTEAFF; DNA: TGTGCCAGCAGTTTTACAGGGGGTACTGAAGCTTTCTTT
length: 13; V: TRBV7-2; D: .; size: .; J: TRBJ1-1; CDR3: CASSLTGRTEAFF; DNA: TGTGCCAGCAGCTTGACAGGCCGGACTGAAGCTTTCTTT